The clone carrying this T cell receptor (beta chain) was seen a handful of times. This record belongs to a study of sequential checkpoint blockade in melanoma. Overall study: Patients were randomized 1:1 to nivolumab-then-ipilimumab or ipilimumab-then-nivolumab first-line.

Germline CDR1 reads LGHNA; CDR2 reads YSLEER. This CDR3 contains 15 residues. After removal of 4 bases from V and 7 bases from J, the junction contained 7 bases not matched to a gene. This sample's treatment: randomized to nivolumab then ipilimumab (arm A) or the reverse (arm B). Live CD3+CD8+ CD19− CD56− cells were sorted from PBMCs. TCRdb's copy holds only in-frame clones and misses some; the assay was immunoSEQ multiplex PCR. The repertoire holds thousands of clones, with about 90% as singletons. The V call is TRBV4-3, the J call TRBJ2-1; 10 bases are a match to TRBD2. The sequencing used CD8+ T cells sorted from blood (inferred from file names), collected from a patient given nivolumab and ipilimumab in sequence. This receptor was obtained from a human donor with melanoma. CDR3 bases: TGCGCCAGCAGCCTGGGACTAGCGAGCATGAATGAGCAGTTCTTC. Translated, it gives CASSLGLASMNEQFF.